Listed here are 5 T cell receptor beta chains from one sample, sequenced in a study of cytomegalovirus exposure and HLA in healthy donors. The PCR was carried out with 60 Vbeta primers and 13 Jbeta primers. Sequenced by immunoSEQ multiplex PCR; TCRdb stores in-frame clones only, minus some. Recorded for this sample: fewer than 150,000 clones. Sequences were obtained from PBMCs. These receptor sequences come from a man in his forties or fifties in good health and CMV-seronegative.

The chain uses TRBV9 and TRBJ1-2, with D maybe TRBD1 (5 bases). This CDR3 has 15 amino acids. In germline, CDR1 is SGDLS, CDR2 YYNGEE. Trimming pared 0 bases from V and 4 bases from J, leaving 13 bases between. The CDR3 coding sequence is TGTGCCAGCAGCGTAGACCCCGGAGGGGTCTATGGCTACACCTTC. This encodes CASSVDPGGVYGYTF.

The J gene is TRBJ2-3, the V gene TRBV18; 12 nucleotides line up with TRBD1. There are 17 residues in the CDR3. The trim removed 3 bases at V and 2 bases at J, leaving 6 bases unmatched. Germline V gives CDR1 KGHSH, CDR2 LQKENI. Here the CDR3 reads CASSPIPGQGATDTQYF. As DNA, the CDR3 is TGTGCCAGCTCACCCATCCCGGGACAGGGGGCCACAGATACGCAGTATTTT.

This CDR3 reads CASSVRDRGDYEQYF. The DNA of the CDR3 is TGTGCCAGCAGTGTCCGGGACAGGGGGGACTACGAGCAGTACTTC. The chain employs TRBV6-6 and TRBJ2-7; 11 bases align to TRBD1. Germline-derived CDR1 and CDR2 are MNHNY and SVGAGI (reference sequence). The CDR3 is 15 amino acids. With 5 bases clipped from V and 3 bases from J, the junction kept 6 bases outside the gene matches.

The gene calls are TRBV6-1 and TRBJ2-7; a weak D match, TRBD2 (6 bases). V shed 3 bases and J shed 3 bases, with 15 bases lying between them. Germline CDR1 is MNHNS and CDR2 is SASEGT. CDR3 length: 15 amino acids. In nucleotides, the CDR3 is TGTGCCAGCAGTGACGTTGTATTAGCGGACTACGAGCAGTACTTC. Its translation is CASSDVVLADYEQYF.

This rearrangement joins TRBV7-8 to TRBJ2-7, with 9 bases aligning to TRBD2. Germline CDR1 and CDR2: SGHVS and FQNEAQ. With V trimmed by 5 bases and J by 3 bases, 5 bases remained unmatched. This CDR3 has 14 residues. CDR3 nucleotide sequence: TGTGCCAGCAGCCCTAGCGGGGTTAGCTACGAGCAGTACTTC. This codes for CASSPSGVSYEQYF.